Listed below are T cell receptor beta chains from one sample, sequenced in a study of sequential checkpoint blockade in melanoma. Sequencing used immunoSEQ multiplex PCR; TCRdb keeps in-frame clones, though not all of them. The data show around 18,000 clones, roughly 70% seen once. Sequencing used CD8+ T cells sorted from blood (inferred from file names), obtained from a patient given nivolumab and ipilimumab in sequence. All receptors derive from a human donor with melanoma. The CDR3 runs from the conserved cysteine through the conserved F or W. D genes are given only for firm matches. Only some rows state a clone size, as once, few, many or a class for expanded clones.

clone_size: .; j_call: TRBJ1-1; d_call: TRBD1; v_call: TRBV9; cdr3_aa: CASSARTGSNTEAFF; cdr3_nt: TGTGCCAGCAGCGCCCGGACAGGATCGAACACTGAAGCTTTCTTT
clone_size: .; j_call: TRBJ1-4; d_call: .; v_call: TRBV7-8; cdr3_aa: CASSFEGATNEKLFF; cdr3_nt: TGTGCCAGCAGCTTCGAAGGGGCAACTAATGAAAAACTGTTTTTT
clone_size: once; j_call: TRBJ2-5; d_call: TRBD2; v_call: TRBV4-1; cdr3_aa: CASSQWTSGEETQYF; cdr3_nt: TGCGCCAGCAGCCAATGGACTAGCGGTGAAGAGACCCAGTACTTC
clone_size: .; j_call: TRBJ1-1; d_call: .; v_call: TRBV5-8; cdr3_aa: CAGAQNTEAFF; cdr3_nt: TGTGCCGGGGCCCAGAACACTGAAGCTTTCTTT
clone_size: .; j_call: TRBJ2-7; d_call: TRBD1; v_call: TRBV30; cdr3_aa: CAWRPTGEPSAEQYF; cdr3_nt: TGTGCCTGGAGGCCAACAGGGGAACCTAGTGCGGAGCAGTACTTC
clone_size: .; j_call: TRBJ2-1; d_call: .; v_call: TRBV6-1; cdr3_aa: CASSEGGGYNEQFF; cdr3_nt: TGTGCCAGCAGTGAAGGAGGGGGTTACAATGAGCAGTTCTTC
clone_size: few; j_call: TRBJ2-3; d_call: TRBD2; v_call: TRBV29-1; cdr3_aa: CSVEDVRELADTQYF; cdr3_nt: TGCAGCGTTGAAGATGTGCGGGAGTTGGCAGATACGCAGTATTTT
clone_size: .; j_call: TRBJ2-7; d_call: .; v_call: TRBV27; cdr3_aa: CASSLRYAREQYF; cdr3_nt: TGTGCCAGCAGTTTAAGGTACGCCAGGGAGCAGTACTTC
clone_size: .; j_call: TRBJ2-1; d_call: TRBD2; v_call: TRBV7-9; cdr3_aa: CASSPGTSGRIGYNEQFF; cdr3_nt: TGTGCCAGCAGCCCCGGGACTAGCGGGCGGATTGGTTACAATGAGCAGTTCTTC
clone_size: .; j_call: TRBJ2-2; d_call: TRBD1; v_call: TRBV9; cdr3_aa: CASSPGTGPGGELFF; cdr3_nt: TGTGCCAGCAGCCCCGGGACAGGTCCGGGCGGGGAGCTGTTTTTT
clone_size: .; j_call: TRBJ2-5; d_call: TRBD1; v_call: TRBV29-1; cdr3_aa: CSVEDWEETGGEETQYF; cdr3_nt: TGCAGCGTTGAAGATTGGGAGGAGACAGGGGGCGAGGAGACCCAGTACTTC
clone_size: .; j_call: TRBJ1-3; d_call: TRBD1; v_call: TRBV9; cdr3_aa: CASSVAYRGNTIYF; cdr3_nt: TGTGCCAGCAGCGTAGCCTACAGGGGCAACACCATATATTTT
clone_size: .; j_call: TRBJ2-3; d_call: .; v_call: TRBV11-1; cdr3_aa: CASSLGYRAWGTDTQYF; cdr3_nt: TGTGCCAGCAGCTTAGGGTACAGGGCCTGGGGCACAGATACGCAGTATTTT
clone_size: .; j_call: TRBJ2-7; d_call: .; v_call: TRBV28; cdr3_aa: CASTPRLGPRQHEQYF; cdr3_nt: TGTGCCAGCACCCCCCGATTGGGCCCGAGACAGCACGAGCAGTACTTC
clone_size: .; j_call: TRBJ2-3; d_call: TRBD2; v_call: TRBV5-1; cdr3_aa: CASSLTSGRGDTQYF; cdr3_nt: TGCGCCAGCAGCTTGACTAGCGGGAGGGGGGATACGCAGTATTTT
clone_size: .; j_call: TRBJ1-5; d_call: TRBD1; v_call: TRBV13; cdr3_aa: CASSKGQNQPQHF; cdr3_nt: TGTGCCAGCAGCAAGGGACAGAATCAGCCCCAGCATTTT
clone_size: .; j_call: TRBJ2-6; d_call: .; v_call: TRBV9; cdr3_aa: CASSVAKGPGRGGANVLTF; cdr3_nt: TGTGCCAGCAGCGTAGCTAAGGGCCCTGGCCGGGGAGGGGCCAACGTCCTGACTTTC
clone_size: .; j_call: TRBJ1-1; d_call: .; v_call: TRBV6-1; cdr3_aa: CASRETPEAFF; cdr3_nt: TGTGCCAGCAGAGAGACACCTGAAGCTTTCTTT
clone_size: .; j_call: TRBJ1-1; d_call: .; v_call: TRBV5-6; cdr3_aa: CASALGGTLLFF; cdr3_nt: TGTGCCAGCGCCTTGGGCGGGACGCTACTTTTCTTT
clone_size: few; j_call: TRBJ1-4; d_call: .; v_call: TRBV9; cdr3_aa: CASSVGGSDEKLFF; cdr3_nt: TGTGCCAGCAGCGTAGGCGGGAGTGATGAAAAACTGTTTTTT
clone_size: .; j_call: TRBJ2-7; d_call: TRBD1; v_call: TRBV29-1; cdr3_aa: CSASGTGSSYEQYF; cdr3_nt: TGCAGCGCCTCCGGGACAGGGAGCTCCTACGAGCAGTACTTC
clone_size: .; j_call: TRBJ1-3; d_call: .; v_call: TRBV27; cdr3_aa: CASSLSPGGSGNTIYF; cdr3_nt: TGTGCCAGCAGTTTATCTCCGGGAGGATCAGGAAACACCATATATTTT
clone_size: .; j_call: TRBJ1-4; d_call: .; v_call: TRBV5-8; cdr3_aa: CASSLEAGFNEKLFF; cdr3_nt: TGTGCCAGCAGCTTGGAAGCGGGGTTTAATGAAAAACTGTTTTTT
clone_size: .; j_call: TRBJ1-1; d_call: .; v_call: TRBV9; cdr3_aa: CASSVEGRGTTEAFF; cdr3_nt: TGTGCCAGCAGCGTAGAAGGGCGGGGAACCACTGAAGCTTTCTTT
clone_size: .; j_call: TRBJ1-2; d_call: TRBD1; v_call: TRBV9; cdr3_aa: CASSSRTGSANYGYTF; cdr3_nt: TGTGCCAGCAGCTCAAGGACAGGTTCGGCTAACTATGGCTACACCTTC
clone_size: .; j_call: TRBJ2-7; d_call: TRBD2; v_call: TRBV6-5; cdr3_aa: CASSKTSGRYEQYF; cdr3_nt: TGTGCCAGCAGTAAGACTAGCGGGAGATACGAGCAGTACTTC
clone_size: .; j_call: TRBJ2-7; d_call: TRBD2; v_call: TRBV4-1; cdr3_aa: CASSHSSGGAYEQYF; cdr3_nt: TGCGCCAGCAGCCACTCTAGCGGGGGGGCCTACGAGCAGTACTTC
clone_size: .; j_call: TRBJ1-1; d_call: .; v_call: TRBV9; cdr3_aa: CASSVEAGMNTEAFF; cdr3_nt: TGTGCCAGCAGCGTAGAGGCAGGGATGAACACTGAAGCTTTCTTT
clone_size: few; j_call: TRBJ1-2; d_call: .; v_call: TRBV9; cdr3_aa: CGGFETGQYYGYTF; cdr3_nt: TGTGGGGGCTTTGAAACCGGACAGTACTATGGCTACACCTTC